The present T cell receptor beta chain was sequenced within a study of cytomegalovirus exposure and HLA in healthy donors. Study at large: The same platform as the approximately 670 first-cohort repertoires was used for the 120 validation repertoires, a later analysis reported.

Study-wide points: Generally TCR sequences proved uncommon, though certain public TCRs appeared in numerous donors.

This clone was observed a few times. Antigen: not known. Generated by immunoSEQ multiplex PCR, the TCRdb table keeps only in-frame clones and is missing some. Of hundreds of thousands of clones listed, over 75% were seen once; the top ten hold around 12%. With 8 bases removed from V and 3 bases from J, the gap between germline ends came to 14 bases. Germline CDR1 is MNHNS and CDR2 is SASEGT. The CDR3 extends over 13 amino acids. The sample consisted of PBMCs. The source is a young man in good health and CMV-seropositive. The chain uses TRBV6-1 and TRBJ2-7; D not certain. CDR3 coding DNA: TGTGCCAGCGCGAGCAGCCTATACTACGAGCAGTACTTC. It translates to CASASSLYYEQYF.